This record covers a single TCR beta chain. V shed 1 base and J shed 3 bases, with 9 bases lying between them. CDR1 and CDR2 from the germline V gene are LGHDT and YNNKEL (reference sequence). The CDR3 is made up of 14 amino acids. These data are taken from a study of blood T cell repertoires in COVID-19. This table comes from immunoSEQ multiplex PCR, and its TCRdb copy is limited to in-frame clones, with some not included. The data contain some 40,000 clones, approximately 90% of them singletons. Sample: peripheral blood. This clonotype was obtained from a man aged 45-65 years with active COVID-19. The chain couples TRBV3-1 (or the pseudogene TRBV3-2) to TRBJ1-2; no clear D. In DNA, the CDR3 is TGTGCCAGCAGCCAAGTCTACAGTGACTATGGCTACACCTTC. Translation: CASSQVYSDYGYTF.